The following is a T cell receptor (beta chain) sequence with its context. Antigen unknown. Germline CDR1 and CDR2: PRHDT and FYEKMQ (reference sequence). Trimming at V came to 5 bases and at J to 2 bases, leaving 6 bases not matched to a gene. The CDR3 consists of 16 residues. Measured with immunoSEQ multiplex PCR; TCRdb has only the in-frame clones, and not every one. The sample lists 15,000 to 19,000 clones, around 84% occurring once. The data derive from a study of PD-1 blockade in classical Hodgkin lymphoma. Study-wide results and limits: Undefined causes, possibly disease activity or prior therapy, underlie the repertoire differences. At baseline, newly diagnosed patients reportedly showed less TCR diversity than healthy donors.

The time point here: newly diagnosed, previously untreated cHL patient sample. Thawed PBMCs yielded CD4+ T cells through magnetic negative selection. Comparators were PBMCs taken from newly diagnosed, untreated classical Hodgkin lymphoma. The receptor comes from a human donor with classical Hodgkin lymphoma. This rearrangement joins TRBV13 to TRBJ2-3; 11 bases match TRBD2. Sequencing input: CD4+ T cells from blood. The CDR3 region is CASSAGLAGVTDTQYF. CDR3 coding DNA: TGTGCCAGCAGCGCAGGACTAGCGGGTGTCACAGATACGCAGTATTTT.